Listed below are T cell receptor beta chains from one sample, sequenced in a study of blood T cell repertoires in COVID-19. The assay was immunoSEQ multiplex PCR, and TCRdb's table has in-frame clones only and misses some. Of a few hundred thousand clones listed, 70% to 85% are singletons. The sample comprised peripheral blood. The receptors come from a man older than 75 with acute or convalescent COVID-19. The CDR3 runs from the conserved cysteine through the conserved F or W. The D gene is left open where the match is weak. Rows may omit the clone size; those that give it use once, few, many or a size class.

v_gene: TRBV30
j_gene: TRBJ1-2
d_gene: TRBD1
abundance: .
CDR3nt: TGTGCCTGGAGTTACAGGGGTTGGGGCTACACCTTC
CDR3aa: CAWSYRGWGYTF

v_gene: TRBV19
j_gene: TRBJ2-1
d_gene: TRBD2
abundance: few
CDR3nt: TGTGCCAGTAGTATAAACTCCCCCGGACTAGTCTACTACAATGAGCAGTTCTTC
CDR3aa: CASSINSPGLVYYNEQFF

v_gene: TRBV14
j_gene: TRBJ2-2
d_gene: .
abundance: .
CDR3nt: TGTGCCAGCAGCCATCTACGAGGGATGAGGTCCGGGGAGCTGTTTTTT
CDR3aa: CASSHLRGMRSGELFF

v_gene: TRBV19
j_gene: TRBJ2-1
d_gene: TRBD2
abundance: .
CDR3nt: TGTGCCAGTAGTCCCCTCGGGACTAGCGCCAATGAGCAGTTCTTC
CDR3aa: CASSPLGTSANEQFF

v_gene: TRBV3-1/TRBV3-2
j_gene: TRBJ1-2
d_gene: TRBD1
abundance: .
CDR3nt: TGTGCCAGCAGAGACAGGGTCTCTAACTATGGCTACACCTTC
CDR3aa: CASRDRVSNYGYTF

v_gene: TRBV19
j_gene: TRBJ2-7
d_gene: .
abundance: .
CDR3nt: TGTGCCAGTAGTATTTGGCGGATGAGCTCCTACGAGCAGTACTTC
CDR3aa: CASSIWRMSSYEQYF

v_gene: TRBV5-1
j_gene: TRBJ2-1
d_gene: TRBD2
abundance: .
CDR3nt: TGCGCCAGCAGCCGCGGACTAGCGGGGGGCGTAAACAATGAGCAGTTCTTC
CDR3aa: CASSRGLAGGVNNEQFF

v_gene: TRBV11-2
j_gene: TRBJ2-1
d_gene: .
abundance: .
CDR3nt: TGTGCCAGCAGCTCTTGGGGGGGCCAGGACAATGAGCAGTTCTTC
CDR3aa: CASSSWGGQDNEQFF

v_gene: TRBV7-2
j_gene: TRBJ2-2
d_gene: TRBD2
abundance: .
CDR3nt: TGTGCCAGCGGACTAGAGGGCGCCACCGGGGAGCTGTTTTTT
CDR3aa: CASGLEGATGELFF

v_gene: TRBV7-7
j_gene: TRBJ2-7
d_gene: TRBD1
abundance: .
CDR3nt: TGTGCCAGCAGCCTAGATAGGACAGGGGAGCAGTACTTC
CDR3aa: CASSLDRTGEQYF

v_gene: TRBV4-1
j_gene: TRBJ1-6
d_gene: TRBD1
abundance: once
CDR3nt: TGCGCCAGCAGCTACCACCAGGGGGCAGCGGGCAATTCACCCCTCCACTTT
CDR3aa: CASSYHQGAAGNSPLHF

v_gene: TRBV7-9
j_gene: TRBJ1-3
d_gene: .
abundance: once
CDR3nt: TGTGCCAGCAGCTTAGTTCCAGGGTCTATTGGAAACACCATATATTTT
CDR3aa: CASSLVPGSIGNTIYF

v_gene: TRBV2
j_gene: TRBJ2-7
d_gene: TRBD1
abundance: .
CDR3nt: TGTGCCAGCACCCGGGACAGGGGCTACGAGCAGTACTTC
CDR3aa: CASTRDRGYEQYF

v_gene: TRBV7-2
j_gene: TRBJ2-1
d_gene: TRBD1
abundance: .
CDR3nt: TGTGCCAGCAGCTCCCGAAGACAGGGCTTAAATGAGCAGTTCTTC
CDR3aa: CASSSRRQGLNEQFF

v_gene: TRBV19
j_gene: TRBJ2-1
d_gene: .
abundance: .
CDR3nt: TGTGCCAGTAAAAAGGGAGGGACAATAAATGAGCAGTTCTTC
CDR3aa: CASKKGGTINEQFF

v_gene: TRBV30
j_gene: TRBJ2-7
d_gene: .
abundance: .
CDR3nt: TGTGCCTGGAGTGTCGGAGGGCCCTACGAGCAGTACTTC
CDR3aa: CAWSVGGPYEQYF